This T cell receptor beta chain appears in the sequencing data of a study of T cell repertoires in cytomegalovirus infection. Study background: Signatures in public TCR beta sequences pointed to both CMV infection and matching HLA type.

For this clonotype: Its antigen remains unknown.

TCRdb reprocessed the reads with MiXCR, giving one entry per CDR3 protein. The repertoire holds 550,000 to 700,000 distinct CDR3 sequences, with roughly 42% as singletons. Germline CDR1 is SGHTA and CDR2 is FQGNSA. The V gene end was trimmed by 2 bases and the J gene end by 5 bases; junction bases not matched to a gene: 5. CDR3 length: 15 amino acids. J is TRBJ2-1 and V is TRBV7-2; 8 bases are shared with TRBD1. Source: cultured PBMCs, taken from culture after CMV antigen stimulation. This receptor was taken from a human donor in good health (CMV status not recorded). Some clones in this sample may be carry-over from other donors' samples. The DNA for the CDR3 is TGTGCCAGCAGCTTAAGGGGACAGGACAACAATGAGCAGTTCTTC. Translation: CASSLRGQDNNEQFF. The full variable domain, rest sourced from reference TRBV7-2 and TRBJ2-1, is GAGVSQSPSNKVTEKGKDVELRCDPISGHTALYWYRQSLGQGLEFLIYFQGNSAPDKSGLPSDRFSAERTGGSVSTLTIQRTQQEDSAVYLCASSLRGQDNNEQFFGPGTRLTVL.